The sample holds a few counts of the clone carrying this TCR beta chain. Its cognate antigen is unknown. The protocol was immunoSEQ multiplex PCR, while the TCRdb copy is restricted to in-frame clones and leaves out a portion. The profile shows 75,000 or so clones, less than 95% of them singletons. CDR1 and CDR2 from the germline V gene are MDHEN and SYDVKM. This CDR3 spans 14 amino acids. J was trimmed by 7 bases and V by 7 bases; bases with no gene match: 7. This entry is derived from a study of T cell responses to AZD1222 COVID-19 vaccine. Study observations and caveats: Among AZD1222 vaccinees, only 5 to 7 were seropositive at baseline.

The origin of this receptor is an adult who received the AZD1222 COVID-19 vaccine. Sequenced material: peripheral blood, taken 28 days after the second AZD1222 dose. The rearrangement links TRBV28 to TRBJ2-1, with 10 bases aligning to TRBD1. CDR3 residues: CASKGQGPLNEQFF. The CDR3 DNA reads as TGTGCCAGCAAGGGACAGGGGCCTCTAAATGAGCAGTTCTTC.